These 5 T cell receptor beta chains originate from one sample sequenced in a study of shared clonotypes between healthy human individuals. The method was immunoSEQ multiplex PCR; TCRdb's version includes in-frame clones alone and lacks a portion of them. The repertoire holds 640,000 or so clones, more than 70% seen once, with about 2% in the top ten. The specimen sequenced was memory CD4+ T cells sorted from blood. Subset described: CD45RA-negative fraction. Receptor source: a young woman in good health.

CDR3 sequence: CASSLGSGRTTDTQYF. The CDR3 nucleotides are TGTGCCAGCAGCTTGGGTAGCGGGAGAACCACAGATACGCAGTATTTT. The gene calls are TRBV5-4 and TRBJ2-3, with 9 bases aligning to TRBD2. The CDR3 sequence is 16 residues long. The junction had 4 bases not matched to a gene; V was cut back by 0 bases and J by 2 bases. From germline, CDR1 is SGHNT and CDR2 YYREEE (reference sequence). Filled out from reference TRBV5-4 and TRBJ2-3, the complete variable domain reads ETGVTQSPTHLIKTRGQQVTLRCSSQSGHNTVSWYQQALGQGPQFIFQYYREEENGRGNFPPRFSGLQFPNYSSELNVNALELDDSALYLCASSLGSGRTTDTQYFGPGTRLTVL.

The V and J genes are TRBV6-1 and TRBJ2-3; 11 nucleotides align to TRBD2. From germline, CDR1 is MNHNS and CDR2 SASEGT. CDR3 size: 15 residues. With V trimmed by 5 bases and J by 0 bases, 1 base remained unmatched. The CDR3 loop reads CASSRLAGSTDTQYF. The CDR3 bases are TGTGCCAGCAGTAGACTAGCGGGGAGCACAGATACGCAGTATTTT.

The V call is TRBV2, the J call TRBJ1-2; unclear D gene. Germline assignment: CDR1 SNHLY and CDR2 FYNNEI. Trimming took 3 bases from V and 3 from J, leaving 14 bases between them. CDR3 size: 15 residues. Written as DNA, the CDR3 is TGTGCCAGCAGTGATGTACTCGGAAACTACTATGGCTACACCTTC. It encodes CASSDVLGNYYGYTF.

This clone has only a few counts. The genes are TRBV10-3 and TRBJ1-1, with D maybe TRBD1 (6 bases). The CDR3 loop spans 15 amino acids. Germline CDR1 reads ENHRY; CDR2 reads SYGVKD. Trimming took off 10 bases at V and 4 bases at J, with 22 bases between the two ends. CDR3 loop: CATRGAGGASTEAFF. The DNA for the CDR3 is TGTGCCACCCGCGGGGCCGGGGGCGCATCCACTGAAGCTTTCTTT.

This chain connects TRBV7-2 to TRBJ1-2; D is unclear. Trimming took off 3 bases at V and 4 bases at J, with 15 bases between the two ends. There are 15 residues in the CDR3. Germline CDR1 and CDR2: SGHTA and FQGNSA. In DNA form, the CDR3 reads TGTGCCAGCAGCTTCTATTTGATAGATTCCTATGGCTACACCTTC. As protein: CASSFYLIDSYGYTF.